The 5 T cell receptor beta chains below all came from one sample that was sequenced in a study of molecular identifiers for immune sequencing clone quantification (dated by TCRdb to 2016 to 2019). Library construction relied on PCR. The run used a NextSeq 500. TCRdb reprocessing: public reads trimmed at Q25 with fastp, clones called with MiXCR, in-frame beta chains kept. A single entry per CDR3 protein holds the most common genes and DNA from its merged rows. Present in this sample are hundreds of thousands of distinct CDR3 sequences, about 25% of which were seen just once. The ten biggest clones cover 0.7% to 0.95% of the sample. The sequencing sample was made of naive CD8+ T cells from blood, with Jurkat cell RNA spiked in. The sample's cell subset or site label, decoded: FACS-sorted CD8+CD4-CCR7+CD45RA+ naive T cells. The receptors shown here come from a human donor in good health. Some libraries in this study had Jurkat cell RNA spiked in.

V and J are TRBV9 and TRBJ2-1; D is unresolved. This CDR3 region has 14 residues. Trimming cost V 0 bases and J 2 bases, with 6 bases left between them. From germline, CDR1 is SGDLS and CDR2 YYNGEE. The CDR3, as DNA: TGTGCCAGCAGCGTAGGACCCCCCTACAATGAGCAGTTCTTC. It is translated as CASSVGPPYNEQFF.

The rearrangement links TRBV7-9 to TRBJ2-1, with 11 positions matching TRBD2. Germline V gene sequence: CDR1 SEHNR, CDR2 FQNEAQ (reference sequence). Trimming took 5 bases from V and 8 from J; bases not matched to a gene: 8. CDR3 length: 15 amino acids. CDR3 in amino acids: CASSGNPGLADEQFF. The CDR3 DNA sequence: TGTGCCAGCAGCGGGAACCCGGGACTAGCGGATGAGCAGTTCTTC.

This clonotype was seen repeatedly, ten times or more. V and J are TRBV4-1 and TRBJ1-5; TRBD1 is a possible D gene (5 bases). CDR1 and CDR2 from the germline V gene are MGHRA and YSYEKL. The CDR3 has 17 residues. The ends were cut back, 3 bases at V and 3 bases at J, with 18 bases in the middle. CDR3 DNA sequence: TGCGCCAGCAGCCAGCTTGGGGCCGACCCTTACAATCAGCCCCAGCATTTT. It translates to CASSQLGADPYNQPQHF.

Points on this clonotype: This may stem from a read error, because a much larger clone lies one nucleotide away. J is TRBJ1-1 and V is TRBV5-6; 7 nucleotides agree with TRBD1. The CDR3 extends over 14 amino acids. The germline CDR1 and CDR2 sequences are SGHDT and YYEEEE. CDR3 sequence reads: CASSYPGGRDEACF. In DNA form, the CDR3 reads TGTGCCAGCAGCTACCCAGGGGGACGGGATGAAGCTTGCTTT.

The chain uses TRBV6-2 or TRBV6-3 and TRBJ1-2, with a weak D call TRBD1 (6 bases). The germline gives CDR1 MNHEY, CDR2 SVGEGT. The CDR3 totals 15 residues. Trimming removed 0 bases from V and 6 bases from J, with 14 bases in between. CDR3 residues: CASSYSPGGVHGYTF. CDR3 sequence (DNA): TGTGCCAGCAGTTACTCGCCCGGGGGCGTGCATGGCTACACCTTC.